This T cell receptor (beta chain) was identified during a study of monozygotic twins with inflammatory bowel disease. Study conclusions and caveats: TCRbeta inverse Simpson diversity was decreased in IBD patients versus healthy co-twins. Telling different T cell subtypes apart from each other was not possible.

TCRdb reprocessed the 5' RACE reads and reports one entry per CDR3 protein, with no DNA. With 110,000 to 150,000 distinct CDR3 sequences in the sample, the ten largest clones hold roughly 1.2%. The CDR3 length is 17 residues. The germline V gene encodes CDR1 SGHTA and CDR2 FQGNSA. As concerns this clonotype: Its specificity is not known.

The sequencing sample was made of blood. This chain joins TRBV7-2 and TRBJ2-7. The sequence was collected from a human donor with ulcerative colitis or Crohn's disease, or a healthy co-twin of an affected twin (not recorded which). The CDR3 sequence is CASSLGLSQAILYEQYF. Looking up the rest from reference TRBV7-2 and TRBJ2-7 gives the full variable domain: GAGVSQSPSNKVTEKGKDVELRCDPISGHTALYWYRQSLGQGLEFLIYFQGNSAPDKSGLPSDRFSAERTGGSVSTLTIQRTQQEDSAVYLCASSLGLSQAILYEQYFGPGTRLTVT.